The text below deals with one TCR beta chain. This entry belongs to a study of OX40 agonist ivuxolimab in advanced cancers. On the study more broadly: Patients in the trial were receiving intravenous ivuxolimab every 2 weeks, at doses of 0.01 to 10 mg/kg. Patients undergoing dose escalation presented with hepatocellular carcinoma, melanoma, renal cell or head and neck cancer.

This CDR3 has 15 residues. V lost 1 base and J lost 3, with 10 bases in between. Germline CDR1 and CDR2: LNHDA and SQIVND (reference sequence). Only in-frame clones appear in the TCRdb table, and some are missing; sequencing was by immunoSEQ multiplex PCR. This table holds 57,000 or so clones, about 90% found once. The sample in question was CD4+ or CD8+ T cells sorted from blood, obtained in a trial of the OX40 agonist ivuxolimab. The V gene is TRBV19, the J gene TRBJ1-5, with no clear D. This receptor was identified in an adult with an advanced solid tumor such as melanoma, head and neck, liver or kidney cancer. This chain's CDR3 is CASSIVPLINQPQHF. The CDR3 coding sequence is TGTGCCAGTAGTATAGTTCCGTTAATCAATCAGCCCCAGCATTTT. The variable domain in full, completed from reference TRBV19 and TRBJ1-5, reads DGGITQSPKYLFRKEGQNVTLSCEQNLNHDAMYWYRQDPGQGLRLIYYSQIVNDFQKGDIAEGYSVSREKKESFPLTVTSAQKNPTAFYLCASSIVPLINQPQHFGDGTRLSIL.